What follows describes a single T cell receptor (beta chain). Other DNA variants within this sample encode the same CDR3. This entry is derived from a study of shared clonotypes between healthy human individuals. As for the study in general: The people who gave samples were a couple of women and a few men aged 18 to 49.

Naive CD8 isolation took CD45RO-negative cells positively selected for CCR7 and excluded terminally differentiated effector memory CD45RA+ cells. The V end lost 1 base, the J end lost 8 bases, and 8 bases lay between the germline ends. This CDR3 contains 12 residues. Germline lookup yields CDR1 SEHNR and CDR2 FQNEAQ (reference sequence). The assay was immunoSEQ multiplex PCR, and TCRdb's table has in-frame clones only and misses some. The data show hundreds of thousands of clones, about 98% seen once. The sequence was obtained from a man aged 25 to 40 in good health. The rearrangement joins TRBV7-9 to TRBJ1-2, with D possibly matching TRBD1 (5 bases). Input material: naive CD8+ T cells sorted from blood. For the CDR3, the DNA is TGTGCCAGCAGCTTAGGAGGGGACGGCTACACCTTC. Amino acids: CASSLGGDGYTF. Using reference TRBV7-9 and TRBJ1-2 for the parts outside the CDR3, the full variable domain is DTGVSQNPRHKITKRGQNVTFRCDPISEHNRLYWYRQTLGQGPEFLTYFQNEAQLEKSRLLSDRFSAERPKGSFSTLEIQRTEQGDSAMYLCASSLGGDGYTFGSGTRLTVV.